What follows are 15 T cell receptor beta chains derived from one specimen sequenced in a study of PD-1 blockade in classical Hodgkin lymphoma. In every patient, relapse followed autologous stem cell transplantation, while exposure to brentuximab vedotin differed. Assay used: immunoSEQ multiplex PCR; TCRdb lists only in-frame clones, some missing. This sample has several thousand clones, with 80% to 90% found just once. The sequenced sample was peripheral blood mononuclear cells (PBMCs), obtained at baseline. The origin of the receptors is a human donor with classical Hodgkin lymphoma.

The V gene is TRBV9, the J gene TRBJ1-1, with 7 nucleotides matching TRBD1. The CDR3 contains 15 residues. The V segment lost 5 bases and the J segment 1 base; nucleotides outside the gene matches: 8. Per germline, CDR1 SGDLS and CDR2 YYNGEE. The CDR3 loop reads CASSRDSGGNTEAFF. DNA of the CDR3: TGTGCCAGCAGTCGGGACAGCGGGGGGAACACTGAAGCTTTCTTT.

The rearrangement uses TRBV11-2 and TRBJ1-6; D is possibly TRBD1 (6 bases). The V gene's germline CDR1 is SGHAT and CDR2 FQNNGV. V was clipped by 5 bases and J by 7 bases, with 15 bases between them. This CDR3 has 15 amino acids. The CDR3 nucleotides read TGTGCCAGCAGCCTACAGGGACTGAAGAATTCACCCCTCCACTTT. Residues: CASSLQGLKNSPLHF.

The chain has TRBV4-3 and TRBJ1-5; D gene unclear. This CDR3 region has 16 residues. V dropped 0 bases and J dropped 3 bases, with 12 bases sitting between them. Germline V gives CDR1 LGHNA, CDR2 YSLEER. CDR3 in amino acids: CASSQDLGNHNQPQHF. In DNA form, the CDR3 reads TGCGCCAGCAGCCAAGATCTCGGGAACCACAATCAGCCCCAGCATTTT.

The CDR3 bases are TGTGCCAGCAGAGCTACAGGGTTCCGCAATCAGCCCCAGCATTTT. Encoded protein: CASRATGFRNQPQHF. The chain links TRBV28 to TRBJ1-5; D may be TRBD1 (6 bases). The ends were cut back, 6 bases at V and 2 bases at J, with 14 bases in the middle. The germline V gene encodes CDR1 MDHEN and CDR2 SYDVKM. The CDR3 consists of 15 residues.

The genes are TRBV7-2 and TRBJ2-1; D is ambiguous. This CDR3 has 13 amino acids. Germline V CDR1 and CDR2: SGHTA, FQGNSA. V shed 1 base and J shed 3 bases, with 4 bases lying between them. CDR3 DNA: TGTGCCAGCAGCTTAGACAGCTACAATGAGCAGTTCTTC. Translated, it gives CASSLDSYNEQFF.

V is TRBV19 and J is TRBJ2-1; 9 positions match TRBD2. The ends lost 4 bases at V and 3 bases at J; junction bases unmatched: 4. The CDR3 covers 15 residues. Germline V gives CDR1 LNHDA, CDR2 SQIVND (reference sequence). CDR3 nucleotides: TGTGCCAGTAGTAAGACTAGCGGCGACTACAATGAGCAGTTCTTC. Translation: CASSKTSGDYNEQFF.

V usage is TRBV6-6 and J usage is TRBJ1-1; D might be TRBD1 (5 bases). Germline V gives CDR1 MNHNY, CDR2 SVGAGI (reference sequence). The V gene lost 6 bases and the J gene lost 4 bases, with 9 bases spanning the gap. CDR3 size: 12 residues. CDR3 protein: CASSPQVTEAFF. CDR3 nucleotide sequence: TGTGCCAGCAGCCCACAGGTCACTGAAGCTTTCTTT.

By share, this clone counts as large (0.1 to 1%). This specimen includes other DNA sequences encoding the same CDR3. The chain recombines TRBV15 with TRBJ2-5; TRBD2 aligns across 7 bases. J gave up 5 bases and V 1 base, and 1 base lay outside the gene matches. Germline CDR1 reads LNHNV; CDR2 reads YYDKDF (reference sequence). This CDR3 has 13 residues. CDR3 nucleotides: TGTGCCACCAGCAGAGTGGGAGGGGAGACCCAGTACTTC. Its protein is CATSRVGGETQYF.

The chain recombines TRBV6-5 with TRBJ2-3; D gene uncertain. V was clipped by 6 bases and J by 4 bases, with 17 bases between them. The CDR3 has 15 residues. Looked up from germline, CDR1 is MNHEY and CDR2 is SVGAGI. The CDR3 DNA reads TGTGCCAGCAGCCTTCAATGGGGTAGCTCAGATACGCAGTATTTT. This sequence encodes CASSLQWGSSDTQYF.

The chain joins TRBV6-6 to TRBJ2-3, with D possibly being TRBD1 or TRBD2 (6 bases each). Trimming removed 0 bases from V and 7 bases from J, with 11 bases in between. Per germline, CDR1 MNHNY and CDR2 SVGAGI (reference sequence). This CDR3 has 14 residues. CDR3 sequence reads: CASSYSDGGNTQYF. CDR3 DNA: TGTGCCAGCAGTTACTCTGACGGGGGCAATACGCAGTATTTT.

V gene TRBV7-9 combines with J gene TRBJ2-7, with D perhaps TRBD2 (6 bases). Germline lookup yields CDR1 SEHNR and CDR2 FQNEAQ (reference sequence). This CDR3 is 15 amino acids long. V shed 1 base and J shed 5 bases, with 15 bases lying between them. The CDR3 loop reads CASSLERTRGDEQYF. The CDR3 nucleotides read TGTGCCAGCAGCTTAGAAAGGACGCGGGGCGACGAGCAGTACTTC. Filled out from reference TRBV7-9 and TRBJ2-7, the complete variable domain reads DTGVSQNPRHKITKRGQNVTFRCDPISEHNRLYWYRQTLGQGPEFLTYFQNEAQLEKSRLLSDRFSAERPKGSFSTLEIQRTEQGDSAMYLCASSLERTRGDEQYFGPGTRLTVT.

V usage is TRBV10-2 and J usage is TRBJ2-6; D is ambiguous. CDR1 WSHSY and CDR2 SAAADI come from the germline V gene. V lost 5 bases, J lost 5 bases, and 22 bases lay in between. CDR3 length: 18 amino acids. CDR3: CASSTPITSKSRANVLTF. In DNA form, the CDR3 reads TGCGCCAGCAGTACACCTATCACTTCTAAAAGTCGGGCCAACGTCCTGACTTTC.

The chain has TRBV7-2 and TRBJ1-1; TRBD1 aligns across 7 bases. The V segment lost 6 bases and the J segment 7 bases; nucleotides outside the gene matches: 8. Looked up from germline, CDR1 is SGHTA and CDR2 is FQGNSA. The CDR3 extends over 13 amino acids. As DNA, the CDR3 is TGTGCCAGCAGGGGGGACAGAAAAAATGAAGCTTTCTTT. Translation: CASRGDRKNEAFF. Looking up the rest from reference TRBV7-2 and TRBJ1-1 gives the full variable domain: GAGVSQSPSNKVTEKGKDVELRCDPISGHTALYWYRQSLGQGLEFLIYFQGNSAPDKSGLPSDRFSAERTGGSVSTLTIQRTQQEDSAVYLCASRGDRKNEAFFGQGTRLTVV.

The J gene is TRBJ2-7, the V gene TRBV9; 7 positions match TRBD2. The junction had 4 bases not matched to a gene; V was cut back by 3 bases and J by 1 base. Looked up from germline, CDR1 is SGDLS and CDR2 is YYNGEE. This CDR3 has 14 residues. In DNA form, the CDR3 reads TGTGCCAGCAGCGGGACCGGGGGGTCCTACGAGCAGTACTTC. It specifies CASSGTGGSYEQYF.

The chain is built from TRBV4-3 and TRBJ1-4, with D maybe TRBD1 (5 bases). CDR1 and CDR2 from the germline V gene are LGHNA and YSLEER. The CDR3 has 15 amino acids. With 0 bases removed from V and 6 bases from J, the gap between germline ends came to 11 bases. CDR3 residues: CASSQDGGGDEKLFF. The CDR3 DNA is TGCGCCAGCAGCCAAGATGGGGGAGGGGATGAAAAACTGTTTTTT.